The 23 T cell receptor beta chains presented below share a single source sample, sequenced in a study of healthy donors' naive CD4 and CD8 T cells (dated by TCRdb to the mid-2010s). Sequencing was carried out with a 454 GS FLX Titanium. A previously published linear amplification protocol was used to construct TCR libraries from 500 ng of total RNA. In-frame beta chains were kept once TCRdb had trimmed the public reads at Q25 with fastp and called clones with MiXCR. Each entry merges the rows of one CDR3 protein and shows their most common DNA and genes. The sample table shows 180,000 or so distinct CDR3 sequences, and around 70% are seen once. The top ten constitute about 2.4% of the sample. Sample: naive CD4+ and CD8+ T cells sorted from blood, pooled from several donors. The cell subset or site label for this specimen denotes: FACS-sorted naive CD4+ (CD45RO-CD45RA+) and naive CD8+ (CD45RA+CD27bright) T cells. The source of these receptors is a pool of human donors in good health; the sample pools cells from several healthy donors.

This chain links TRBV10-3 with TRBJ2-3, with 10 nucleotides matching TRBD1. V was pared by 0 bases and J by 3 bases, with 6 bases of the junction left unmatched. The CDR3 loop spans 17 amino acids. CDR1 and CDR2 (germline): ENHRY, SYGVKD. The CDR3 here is CAISESAGTGETDTQYF. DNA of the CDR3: TGTGCCATCAGTGAGTCGGCGGGGACAGGGGAAACAGATACGCAGTATTTT.

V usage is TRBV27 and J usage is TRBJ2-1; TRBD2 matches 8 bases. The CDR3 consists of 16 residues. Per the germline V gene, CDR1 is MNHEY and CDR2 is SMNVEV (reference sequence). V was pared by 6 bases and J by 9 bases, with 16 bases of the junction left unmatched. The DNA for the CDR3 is TGTGCCAGCAGACGGGGAAGACCGGGACTAGAAAGTGAGCAGTTCTTC. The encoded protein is CASRRGRPGLESEQFF.

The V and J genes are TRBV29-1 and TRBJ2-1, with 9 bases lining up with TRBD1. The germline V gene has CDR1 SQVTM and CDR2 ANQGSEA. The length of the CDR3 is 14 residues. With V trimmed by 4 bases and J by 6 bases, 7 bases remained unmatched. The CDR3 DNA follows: TGCAGCGTTGGTAGGGACAGGGTTGTCAATGAGCAGTTCTTC. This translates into CSVGRDRVVNEQFF.

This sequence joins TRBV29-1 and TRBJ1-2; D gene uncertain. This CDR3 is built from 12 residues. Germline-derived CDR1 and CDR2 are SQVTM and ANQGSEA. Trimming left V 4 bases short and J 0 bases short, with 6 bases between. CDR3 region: CSVVPANYGYTF. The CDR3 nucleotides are TGCAGCGTTGTCCCCGCTAACTATGGCTACACCTTC.

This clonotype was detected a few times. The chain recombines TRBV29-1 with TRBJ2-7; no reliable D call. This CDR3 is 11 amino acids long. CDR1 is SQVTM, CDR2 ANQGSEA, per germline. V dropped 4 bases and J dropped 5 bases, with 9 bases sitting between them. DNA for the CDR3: TGCAGCGTTGTCGTCTATAACGAGCAGTACTTC. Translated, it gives CSVVVYNEQYF.

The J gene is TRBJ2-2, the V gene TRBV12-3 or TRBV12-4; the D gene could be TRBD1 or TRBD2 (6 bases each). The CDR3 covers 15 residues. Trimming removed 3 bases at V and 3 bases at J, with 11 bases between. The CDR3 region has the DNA TGTGCCAGCAGTTTTGGAGGGGGTTACACCGGGGAGCTGTTTTTT. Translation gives CASSFGGGYTGELFF.

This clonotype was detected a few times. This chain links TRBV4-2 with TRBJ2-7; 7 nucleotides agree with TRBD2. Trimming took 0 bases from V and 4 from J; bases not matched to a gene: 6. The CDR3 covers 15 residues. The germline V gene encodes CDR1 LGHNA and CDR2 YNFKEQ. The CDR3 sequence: CASSQEIAGGYEQYF. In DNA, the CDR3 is TGTGCCAGCAGCCAAGAGATAGCGGGCGGATACGAGCAGTACTTC.

CDR3 residues: CASSLEVTQQETQYF. CDR3 coding DNA: TGTGCCAGCAGTTTAGAGGTCACGCAACAAGAGACCCAGTACTTC. This chain links TRBV12-3 or TRBV12-4 with TRBJ2-5, with D hard to call. With 1 base removed from V and 2 bases from J, the gap between germline ends came to 11 bases. The CDR3 length is 15 residues.

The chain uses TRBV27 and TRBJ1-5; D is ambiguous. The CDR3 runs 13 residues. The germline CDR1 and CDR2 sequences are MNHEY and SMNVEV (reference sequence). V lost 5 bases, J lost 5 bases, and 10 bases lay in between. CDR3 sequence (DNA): TGTGCCAGCAGTGTCAATTTCCATCAGCCCCAGCATTTT. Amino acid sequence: CASSVNFHQPQHF.

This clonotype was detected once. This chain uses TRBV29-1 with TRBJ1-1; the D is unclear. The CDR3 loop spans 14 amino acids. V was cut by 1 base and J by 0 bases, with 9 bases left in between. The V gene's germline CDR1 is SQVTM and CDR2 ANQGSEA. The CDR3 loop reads CSVEAGRVNTEAFF. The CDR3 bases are TGCAGCGTTGAAGCGGGCAGAGTGAACACTGAAGCTTTCTTT.

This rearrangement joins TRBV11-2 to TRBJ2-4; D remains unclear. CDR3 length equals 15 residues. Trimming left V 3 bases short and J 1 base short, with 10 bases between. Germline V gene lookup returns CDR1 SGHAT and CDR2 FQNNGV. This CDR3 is CASSFSALAKNIQYF. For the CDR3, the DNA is TGTGCCAGCAGCTTCTCCGCGTTGGCCAAAAACATTCAGTACTTC. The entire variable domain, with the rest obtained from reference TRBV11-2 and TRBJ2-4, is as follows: EAGVAQSPRYKIIEKRQSVAFWCNPISGHATLYWYQQILGQGPKLLIQFQNNGVVDDSQLPKDRFSAERLKGVDSTLKIQPAKLEDSAVYLCASSFSALAKNIQYFGAGTRLSVL.

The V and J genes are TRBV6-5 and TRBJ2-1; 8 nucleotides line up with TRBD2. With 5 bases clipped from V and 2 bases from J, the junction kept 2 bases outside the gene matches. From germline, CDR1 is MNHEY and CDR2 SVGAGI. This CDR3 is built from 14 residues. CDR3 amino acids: CASSIAGPYNEQFF. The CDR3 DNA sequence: TGTGCCAGCAGTATAGCGGGACCCTACAATGAGCAGTTCTTC.

CDR3 in amino acids: CASSSIGLDQETQYF. The CDR3 nucleotides read TGTGCCAGCAGTTCGATTGGGTTAGACCAAGAGACCCAGTACTTC. The gene calls are TRBV6-5 and TRBJ2-5, with D unresolved. V lost 4 bases, J lost 0 bases, and 12 bases lay in between. In germline, CDR1 is MNHEY, CDR2 SVGAGI. This CDR3 has 15 residues.

The CDR3 DNA sequence: TGCAGTGCTCCCGAAGGGGGCGGGTATGAAAAACTGTTTTTT. Its translation is CSAPEGGGYEKLFF. The chain couples TRBV20-1 to TRBJ1-4, with 7 positions matching TRBD1. The germline V gene has CDR1 DFQATT and CDR2 SNEGSKA (reference sequence). V was clipped by 5 bases and J by 6 bases; unmatched bases: 9. The length of the CDR3 is 14 residues.

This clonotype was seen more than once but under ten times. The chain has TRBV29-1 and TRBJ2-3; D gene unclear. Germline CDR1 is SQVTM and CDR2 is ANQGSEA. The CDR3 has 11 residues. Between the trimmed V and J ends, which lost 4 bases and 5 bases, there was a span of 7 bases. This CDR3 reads CSVVVGDTQYF. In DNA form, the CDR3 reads TGCAGCGTTGTCGTAGGAGATACGCAGTATTTT.

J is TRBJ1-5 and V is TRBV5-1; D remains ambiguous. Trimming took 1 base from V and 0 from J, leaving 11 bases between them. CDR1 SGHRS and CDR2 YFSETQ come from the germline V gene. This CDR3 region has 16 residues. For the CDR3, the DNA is TGCGCCAGCAGCTTGAATGGCAGATTTAGCAATCAGCCCCAGCATTTT. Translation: CASSLNGRFSNQPQHF.

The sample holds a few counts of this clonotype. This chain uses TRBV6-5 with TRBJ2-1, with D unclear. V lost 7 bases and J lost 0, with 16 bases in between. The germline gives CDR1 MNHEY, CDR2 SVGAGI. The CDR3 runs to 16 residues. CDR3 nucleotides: TGTGCCAGCACCCCGGGCCTCTCGAGCTCCTACAATGAGCAGTTCTTC. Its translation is CASTPGLSSSYNEQFF.

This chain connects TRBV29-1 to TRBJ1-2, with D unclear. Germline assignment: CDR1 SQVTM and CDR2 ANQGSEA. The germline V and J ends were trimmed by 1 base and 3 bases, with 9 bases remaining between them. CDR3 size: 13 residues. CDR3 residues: CSVEGGGYYGYTF. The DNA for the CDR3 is TGCAGCGTTGAAGGGGGAGGTTACTATGGCTACACCTTC.

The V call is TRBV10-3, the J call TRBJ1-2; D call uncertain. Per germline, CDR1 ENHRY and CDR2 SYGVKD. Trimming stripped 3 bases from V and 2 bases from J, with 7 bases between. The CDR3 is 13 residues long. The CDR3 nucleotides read TGTGCCATCAGTGAAGGCGGGAACTATGGCTACACCTTC. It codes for CAISEGGNYGYTF.

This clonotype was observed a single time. CDR3: CAISTGRTEAFF. In nucleotides, the CDR3 is TGTGCCATCAGTACAGGGCGCACTGAAGCTTTCTTT. The chain joins TRBV10-3 to TRBJ1-1; D may be TRBD1 (6 bases). The V gene lost 5 bases and the J gene lost 4 bases, with 8 bases spanning the gap. This CDR3 region has 12 residues. CDR1 ENHRY and CDR2 SYGVKD come from the germline V gene.

The CDR3 here is CASSLPVNYEQYF. CDR3 bases: TGTGCCAGCTCACTACCGGTTAACTACGAGCAGTACTTC. The chain joins TRBV18 to TRBJ2-7; D is unresolved. The germline gives CDR1 KGHSH, CDR2 LQKENI. The ends were cut back, 4 bases at V and 3 bases at J, with 10 bases in the middle. The CDR3 runs to 13 residues.

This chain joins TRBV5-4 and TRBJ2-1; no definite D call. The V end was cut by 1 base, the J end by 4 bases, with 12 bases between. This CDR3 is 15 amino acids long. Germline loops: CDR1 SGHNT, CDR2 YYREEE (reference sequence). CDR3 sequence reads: CASSLWSSSYNEQFF. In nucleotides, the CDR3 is TGTGCCAGCAGCTTGTGGTCTAGTAGTTACAATGAGCAGTTCTTC.

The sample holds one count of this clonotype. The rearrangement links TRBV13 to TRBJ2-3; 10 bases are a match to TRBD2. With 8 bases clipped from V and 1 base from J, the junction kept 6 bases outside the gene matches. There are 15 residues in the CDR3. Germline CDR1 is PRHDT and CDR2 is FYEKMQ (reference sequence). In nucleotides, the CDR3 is TGTGCCAGCGGCGCCGGACTAGCGGGCACAGATACGCAGTATTTT. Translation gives CASGAGLAGTDTQYF.